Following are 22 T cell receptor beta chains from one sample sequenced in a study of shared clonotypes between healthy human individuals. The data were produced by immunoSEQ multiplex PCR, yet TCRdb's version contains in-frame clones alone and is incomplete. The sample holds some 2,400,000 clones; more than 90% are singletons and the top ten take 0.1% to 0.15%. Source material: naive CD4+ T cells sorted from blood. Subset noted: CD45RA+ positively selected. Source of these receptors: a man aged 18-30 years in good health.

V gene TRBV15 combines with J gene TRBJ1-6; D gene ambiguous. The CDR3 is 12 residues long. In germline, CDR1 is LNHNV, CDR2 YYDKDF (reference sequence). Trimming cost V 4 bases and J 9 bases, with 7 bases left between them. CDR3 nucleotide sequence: TGTGCCACCAGCACGTACAGTTCACCCCTCCACTTT. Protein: CATSTYSSPLHF.

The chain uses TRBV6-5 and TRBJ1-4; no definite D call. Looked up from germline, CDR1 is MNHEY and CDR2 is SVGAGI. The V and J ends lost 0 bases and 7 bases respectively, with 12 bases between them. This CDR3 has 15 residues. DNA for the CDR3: TGTGCCAGCAGTTACTCCTCAGCGGGTTCTGAAAAACTGTTTTTT. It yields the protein CASSYSSAGSEKLFF.

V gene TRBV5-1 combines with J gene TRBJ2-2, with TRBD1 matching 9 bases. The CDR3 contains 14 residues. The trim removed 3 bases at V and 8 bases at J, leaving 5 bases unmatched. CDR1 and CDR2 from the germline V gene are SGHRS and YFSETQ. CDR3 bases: TGCGCCAGCAGCTCCGGGACAGGGTCTGGGGAGCTGTTTTTT. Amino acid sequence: CASSSGTGSGELFF.

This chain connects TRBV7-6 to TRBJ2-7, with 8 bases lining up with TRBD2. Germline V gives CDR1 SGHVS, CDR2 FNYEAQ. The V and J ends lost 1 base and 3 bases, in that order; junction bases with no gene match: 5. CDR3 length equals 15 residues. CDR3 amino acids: CASSLEAGAYYEQYF. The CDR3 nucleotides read TGTGCCAGCAGCTTAGAAGCGGGAGCATACTACGAGCAGTACTTC.

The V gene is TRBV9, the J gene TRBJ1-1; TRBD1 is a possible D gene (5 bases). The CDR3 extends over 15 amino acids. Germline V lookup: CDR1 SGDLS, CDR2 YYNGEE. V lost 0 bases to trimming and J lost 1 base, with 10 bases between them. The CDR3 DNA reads TGTGCCAGCAGCGTAGATGGGACGTCGAACACTGAAGCTTTCTTT. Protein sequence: CASSVDGTSNTEAFF.

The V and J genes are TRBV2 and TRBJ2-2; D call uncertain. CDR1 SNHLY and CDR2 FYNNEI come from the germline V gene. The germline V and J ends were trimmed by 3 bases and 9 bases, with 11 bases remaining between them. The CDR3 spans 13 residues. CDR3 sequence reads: CASSDSNWWELFF. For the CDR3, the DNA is TGTGCCAGCAGTGACTCCAATTGGTGGGAGCTGTTTTTT.

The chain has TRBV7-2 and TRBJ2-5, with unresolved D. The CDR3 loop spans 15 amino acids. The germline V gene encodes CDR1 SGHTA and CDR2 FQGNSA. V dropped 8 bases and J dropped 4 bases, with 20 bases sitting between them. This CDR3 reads CASQTRSMTGETQYF. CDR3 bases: TGTGCCAGCCAAACCCGTAGTATGACGGGAGAGACCCAGTACTTC. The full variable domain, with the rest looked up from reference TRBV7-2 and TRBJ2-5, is GAGVSQSPSNKVTEKGKDVELRCDPISGHTALYWYRQSLGQGLEFLIYFQGNSAPDKSGLPSDRFSAERTGGSVSTLTIQRTQQEDSAVYLCASQTRSMTGETQYFGPGTRLLVL.

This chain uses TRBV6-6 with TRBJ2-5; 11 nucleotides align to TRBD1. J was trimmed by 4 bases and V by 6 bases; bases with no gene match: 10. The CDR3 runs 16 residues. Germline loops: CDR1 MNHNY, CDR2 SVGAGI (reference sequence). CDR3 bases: TGTGCCAGCAGCCTGGACAGGGGGCGCGTCCGAGAGACCCAGTACTTC. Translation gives CASSLDRGRVRETQYF.

The CDR3: CARTLAGGRRTDTQYF. The CDR3 coding sequence is TGTGCCCGGACGCTAGCGGGAGGGCGTAGGACAGATACGCAGTATTTT. The chain joins TRBV30 to TRBJ2-3; 12 bases fit TRBD2. CDR1 and CDR2 (germline): GTSNPN, SVGIG (reference sequence). The junction had 12 bases not matched to a gene; V was cut back by 8 bases and J by 3 bases. This CDR3 is built from 16 residues. The variable domain in full, with the rest retrieved from reference TRBV30 and TRBJ2-3, is SQTIHQWPATLVQPVGSPLSLECTVEGTSNPNLYWYRQAAGRGLQLLFYSVGIGQISSEVPQNLSASRPQDRQFILSSKKLLLSDSGFYLCARTLAGGRRTDTQYFGPGTRLTVL.

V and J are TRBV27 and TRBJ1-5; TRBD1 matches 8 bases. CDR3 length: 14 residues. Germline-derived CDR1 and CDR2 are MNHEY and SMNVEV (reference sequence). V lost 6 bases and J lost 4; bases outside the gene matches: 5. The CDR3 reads CASSRTGMNQPQHF. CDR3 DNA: TGTGCCAGCAGCCGGACAGGGATGAATCAGCCCCAGCATTTT.

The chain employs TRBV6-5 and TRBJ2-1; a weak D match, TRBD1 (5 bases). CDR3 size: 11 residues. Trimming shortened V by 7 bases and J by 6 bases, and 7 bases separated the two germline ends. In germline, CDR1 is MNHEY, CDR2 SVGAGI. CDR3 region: CASIGVNEQFF. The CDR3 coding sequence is TGTGCCAGCATAGGGGTCAATGAGCAGTTCTTC.

DNA of the CDR3: TGTGCCTGGAGTGTTAGTTCAGGAACCTACGAGCAGTACTTC. It is translated as CAWSVSSGTYEQYF. The V call is TRBV30, the J call TRBJ2-7; D gene unclear. The CDR3 totals 14 residues. The V gene's germline CDR1 is GTSNPN and CDR2 SVGIG (reference sequence). V lost 0 bases and J lost 2, with 11 bases in between.

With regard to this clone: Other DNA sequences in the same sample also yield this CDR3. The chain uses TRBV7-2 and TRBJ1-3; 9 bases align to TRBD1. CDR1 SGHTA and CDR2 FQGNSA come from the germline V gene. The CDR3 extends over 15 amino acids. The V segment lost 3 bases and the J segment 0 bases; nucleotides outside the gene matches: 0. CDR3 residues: CASSLTGGSGNTIYF. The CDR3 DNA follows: TGTGCCAGCAGCTTGACAGGGGGCTCTGGAAACACCATATATTTT.

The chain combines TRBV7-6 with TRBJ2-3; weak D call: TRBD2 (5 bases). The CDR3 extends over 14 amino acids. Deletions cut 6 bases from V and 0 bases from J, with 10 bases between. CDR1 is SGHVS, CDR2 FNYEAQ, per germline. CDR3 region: CASSYWESTDTQYF. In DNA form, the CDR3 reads TGTGCCAGCAGTTACTGGGAGAGCACAGATACGCAGTATTTT.

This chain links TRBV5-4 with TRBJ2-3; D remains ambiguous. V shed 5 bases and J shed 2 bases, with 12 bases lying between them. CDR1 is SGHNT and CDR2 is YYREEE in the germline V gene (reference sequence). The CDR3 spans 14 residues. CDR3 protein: CASSPGKNTDTQYF. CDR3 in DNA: TGTGCCAGCAGTCCTGGCAAAAACACAGATACGCAGTATTTT.

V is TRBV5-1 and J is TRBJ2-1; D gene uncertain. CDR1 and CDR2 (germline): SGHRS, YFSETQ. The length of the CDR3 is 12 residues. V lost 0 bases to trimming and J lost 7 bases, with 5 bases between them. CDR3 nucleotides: TGCGCCAGCAGCTTGGACGTGAATGAGCAGTTCTTC. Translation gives CASSLDVNEQFF.

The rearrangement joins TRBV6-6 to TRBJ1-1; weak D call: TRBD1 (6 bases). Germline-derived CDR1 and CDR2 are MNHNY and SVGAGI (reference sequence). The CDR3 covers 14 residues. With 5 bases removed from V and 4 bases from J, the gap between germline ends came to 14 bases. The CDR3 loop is CASSAPGAGTEAFF. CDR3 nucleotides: TGTGCCAGCAGTGCCCCAGGGGCTGGCACTGAAGCTTTCTTT.

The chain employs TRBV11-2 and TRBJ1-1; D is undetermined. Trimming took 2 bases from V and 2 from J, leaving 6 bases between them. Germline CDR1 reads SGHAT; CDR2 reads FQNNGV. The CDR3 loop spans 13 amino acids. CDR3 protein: CASSLTANTEAFF. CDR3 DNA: TGTGCCAGCAGCTTAACGGCTAACACTGAAGCTTTCTTT.

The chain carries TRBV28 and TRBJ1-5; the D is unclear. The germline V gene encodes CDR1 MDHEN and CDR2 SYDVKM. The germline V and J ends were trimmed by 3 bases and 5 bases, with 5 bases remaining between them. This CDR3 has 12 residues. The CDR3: CASSFVDQPQHF. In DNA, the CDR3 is TGTGCCAGCAGTTTTGTAGATCAGCCCCAGCATTTT.

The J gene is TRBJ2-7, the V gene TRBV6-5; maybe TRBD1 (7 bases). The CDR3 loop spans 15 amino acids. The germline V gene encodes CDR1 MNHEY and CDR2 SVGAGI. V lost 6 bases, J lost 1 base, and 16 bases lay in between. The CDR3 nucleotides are TGTGCCAGCAGCCTTCGACAGGGAGGTTCCTACGAGCAGTACTTC. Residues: CASSLRQGGSYEQYF.

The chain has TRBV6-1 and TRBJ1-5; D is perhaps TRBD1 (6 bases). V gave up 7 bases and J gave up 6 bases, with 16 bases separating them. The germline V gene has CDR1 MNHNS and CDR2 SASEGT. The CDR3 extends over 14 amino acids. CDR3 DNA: TGTGCCAGCACTAATACAGGGAAAATTCAGCCCCAGCATTTT. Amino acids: CASTNTGKIQPQHF.

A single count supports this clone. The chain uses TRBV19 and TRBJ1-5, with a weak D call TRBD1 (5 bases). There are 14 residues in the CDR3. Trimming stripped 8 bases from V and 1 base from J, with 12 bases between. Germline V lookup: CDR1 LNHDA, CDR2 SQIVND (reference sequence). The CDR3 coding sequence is TGTGCCAGTTGGGGCAGGACGAGCAATCAGCCCCAGCATTTT. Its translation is CASWGRTSNQPQHF.